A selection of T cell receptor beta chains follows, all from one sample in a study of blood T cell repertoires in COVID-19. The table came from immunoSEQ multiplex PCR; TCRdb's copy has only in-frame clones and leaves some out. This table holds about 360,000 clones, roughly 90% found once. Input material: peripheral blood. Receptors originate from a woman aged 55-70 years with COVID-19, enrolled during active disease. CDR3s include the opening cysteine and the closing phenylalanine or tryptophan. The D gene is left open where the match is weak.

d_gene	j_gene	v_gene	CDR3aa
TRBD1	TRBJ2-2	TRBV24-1	CATSDQHTPGQGSTGELFF
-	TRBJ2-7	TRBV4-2	CASSQDRGEYEQYF
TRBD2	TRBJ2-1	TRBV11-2	CASSLRGGRNEQFF
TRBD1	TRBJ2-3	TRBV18	CASSPTGGDTQYF
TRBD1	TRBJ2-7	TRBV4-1	CASSQPGQPYEQYF
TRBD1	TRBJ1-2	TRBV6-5	CAIQRDSGGGYTF
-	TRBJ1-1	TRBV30	CAHRDTEAFF
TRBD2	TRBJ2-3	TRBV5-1	CASSSLGGSSTDTQYF
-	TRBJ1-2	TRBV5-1	CASSLGGSGVKDYGYTF
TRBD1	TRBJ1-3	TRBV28	CASSLSGTGRNTIYF
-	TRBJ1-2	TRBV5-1	CASSFGEIIYGYTF
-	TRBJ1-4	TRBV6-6	CAVNSPTNEKLFF
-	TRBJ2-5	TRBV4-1	CASSQVEAGETQYF
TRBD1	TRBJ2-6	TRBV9	CASSEGTGVAGANVLTF
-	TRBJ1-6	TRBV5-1	CASSLGPVYNSPLHF
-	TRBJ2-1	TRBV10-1	CASSAKESSYNEQFF
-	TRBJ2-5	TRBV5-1	CASSLDPSQETQYF
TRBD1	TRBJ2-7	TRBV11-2	CASSLGQGNYEQYF
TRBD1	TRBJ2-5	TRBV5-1	CASSLGDSEETQYF
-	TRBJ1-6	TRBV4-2	CASSQHIDTMANSPLHF
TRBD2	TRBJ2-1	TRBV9	CASSVAGGFNEQFF
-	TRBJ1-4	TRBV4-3	CASSLGDLREKLFF
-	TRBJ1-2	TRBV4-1	CASSQETGFYGYTF
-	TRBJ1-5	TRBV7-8	CASSPQTGVRDQPQHF
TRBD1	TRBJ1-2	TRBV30	CAWTGGRSGYTF
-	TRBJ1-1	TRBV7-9	CASSPLFGRNTEAFF
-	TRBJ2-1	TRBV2	CASSRVGGHNEQFF
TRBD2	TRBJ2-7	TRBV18	CASSLGLAGDTYEQYF
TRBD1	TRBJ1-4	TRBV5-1	CASSEGQGEKLFF